These T cell receptor beta chains were read from a single sample in a study of CD4 and CD8 cells across lung adenocarcinoma regions. Each CDR3 protein gets one entry after TCRdb re-called the PCR reads with MiXCR. The sample includes more than 9,500 distinct CDR3 sequences, around 50% of them seen just once. What was sequenced was CD8+ T cells from the margin of a lung tumor. These receptors all come from a female donor with lung adenocarcinoma. The CD4 and CD8 labels of this study may be unreliable. The CDR3 runs from the conserved cysteine through the conserved F or W. D genes are given only for firm matches. Where a row states a size, it is once, few, many or the class of an expanded clone; other rows omit it.

v_gene	abundance	d_gene	j_gene	CDR3aa	CDR3nt
TRBV6-5	many	-	TRBJ2-7	CASSYSGFYEQYF	TGTGCCAGCAGTTACTCGGGGTTCTACGAGCAGTACTTC
TRBV6-5	few	TRBD2	TRBJ2-7	CASSYGVGRGSTYEQYF	TGTGCCAGCAGTTACGGGGTCGGGAGGGGCTCCACCTACGAGCAGTACTTC
TRBV7-2	medium-sized	-	TRBJ2-5	CASSLDSQETQYF	TGTGCCAGCAGCTTAGACAGTCAAGAGACCCAGTACTTC
TRBV10-3	few	-	TRBJ1-5	CAISLGGQGQPQHF	TGTGCCATCAGCCTCGGGGGGCAGGGTCAGCCCCAGCATTTT
TRBV4-1	many	-	TRBJ2-5	CASSLGQGWETQYF	TGCGCCAGCAGCCTAGGTCAGGGCTGGGAGACCCAGTACTTC
TRBV6-2/TRBV6-3	-	TRBD1	TRBJ2-6	CASSGDRALPGAYVLSF	TGTGCCAGCAGCGGGGACAGGGCGCTTCCGGGCGCCTACGTGCTGTCTTTC
TRBV4-1	many	-	TRBJ2-6	CASSPGGANVLTF	TGCGCCAGCAGCCCGGGGGGGGCCAACGTCCTGACTTTC
TRBV7-2	many	TRBD2	TRBJ2-1	CASSLGLAGRETQFF	TGTGCCAGCAGCCTAGGACTAGCGGGACGAGAGACCCAGTTCTTC
TRBV11-1	few	TRBD1	TRBJ2-3	CASSFRGTEADTQYF	TGTGCCAGCAGCTTCAGGGGGACAGAGGCAGATACGCAGTATTTT
TRBV6-1	many	TRBD2	TRBJ2-7	CASRRTSGGASEQYF	TGTGCCAGCAGGCGGACTAGCGGGGGGGCCAGCGAGCAGTACTTC
TRBV7-2	many	-	TRBJ2-5	CASAPRVGQETQYF	TGTGCCAGCGCCCCAAGGGTAGGTCAAGAGACCCAGTACTTC
TRBV4-1	few	-	TRBJ2-5	CASSQDGPREETQYF	TGCGCCAGCAGCCAAGACGGACCGAGGGAAGAGACCCAGTACTTC
TRBV6-1	once	TRBD1	TRBJ2-5	CASSEDFRTGVNQETQYF	TGTGCCAGCAGTGAAGACTTTAGGACAGGGGTGAACCAAGAGACCCAGTACTTC
TRBV6-5	medium-sized	-	TRBJ1-2	CASSLPQGYYGYTF	TGTGCCAGCAGTTTACCTCAGGGGTACTATGGCTACACCTTC
TRBV6-5	-	-	TRBJ1-1	CASSYSTSTGAFF	TGTGCCAGCAGTTACTCCACAAGCACTGGAGCCTTCTTT
TRBV6-5	-	-	TRBJ2-5	CASSYSAYHQERTQYF	TGTGCCAGCAGTTACTCGGCCTATCACCAAGAGAGGACCCAGTACTTC
TRBV7-2	-	TRBD2	TRBJ2-7	CASSPVIAGAYEQYF	TGTGCCAGCAGCCCGGTCATAGCGGGGGCCTACGAGCAGTACTTC
TRBV6-1	medium-sized	TRBD2	TRBJ2-5	CASSGPGGAQYF	TGTGCCAGCAGTGGGCCCGGGGGGGCCCAGTACTTC
TRBV7-6	many	TRBD2	TRBJ2-5	CASSLVAGKQETQYF	TGTGCCAGCAGCTTAGTAGCGGGGAAACAAGAGACCCAGTACTTC
TRBV10-1	few	-	TRBJ2-3	CASSESGVGGKNMQYF	TGCGCCAGCAGTGAGTCGGGGGTGGGGGGTAAAAACATGCAGTACTTT
TRBV10-1	medium-sized	-	TRBJ2-3	CASSEDRITDTQYF	TGCGCCAGCAGTGAGGACAGAATAACAGATACGCAGTATTTT
TRBV6-1	-	TRBD2	TRBJ2-3	CASSPSGLPTKNMQYF	TGTGCCAGCAGTCCTAGCGGGCTCCCAACCAAAAACATGCAGTACTTT
TRBV6-5	few	TRBD1	TRBJ1-4	CASSSRDRAEKLFF	TGTGCCAGCAGTTCCCGGGACAGGGCGGAAAAACTGTTTTTT
TRBV6-5	few	-	TRBJ2-1	CASSYSISLSSYNEQFF	TGTGCCAGCAGTTACTCGATTTCCTTGAGCTCCTACAATGAGCAGTTCTTC
TRBV6-1	-	-	TRBJ2-1	CASMGVGVSRSRPAYNEQFF	TGTGCCAGCATGGGGGTTGGTGTGTCCCGGTCAAGGCCTGCCTACAATGAGCAGTTCTTC
TRBV27	few	-	TRBJ2-4	CASSLSGPGQKNTQYF	TGTGCCAGCAGTTTATCGGGGCCGGGACAAAAAAACACTCAGTACTTC
TRBV6-1	-	-	TRBJ2-6	CASLGHTTGAYVQNF	TGTGCCAGCTTAGGACACACAACGGGGGCCTACGTCCAGAATTTC
TRBV6-1	-	-	TRBJ2-1	CASRFPGASGNTQFF	TGTGCCAGCAGATTCCCGGGTGCGAGCGGCAATACGCAGTTCTTT
TRBV27	-	-	TRBJ2-3	CASSFNPLALGADTQYF	TGTGCCAGCAGTTTCAACCCTCTAGCGCTTGGGGCAGATACGCAGTATTTT
TRBV12-5	-	TRBD2	TRBJ2-7	CASGLSPPLRLAGINEQYF	TGTGCTAGTGGTTTATCCCCCCCCCTGAGACTAGCGGGGATCAATGAGCAGTACTTC
TRBV6-5	once	TRBD2	TRBJ2-1	CASRFSGTSGKELFF	TGTGCCAGCAGATTCTCCGGGACTAGCGGCAAGGAGCTGTTTTTC
TRBV6-1	-	-	TRBJ2-6	CASAPPGSNVLSF	TGTGCCAGCGCCCCCCCGGGGTCCAACGTGCTGTCCTTC